These 14 T cell receptor beta chains were all obtained from the same sample, sequenced in a study of CD8 T cells in ankylosing spondylitis. From the 5' RACE reads, TCRdb called clonotypes with MiXCR, one entry per CDR3 protein. Of approximately 42,000 distinct CDR3 sequences listed, approximately 3.6% are singletons. The sequenced sample consisted of blood, either unsorted or a sorted T cell fraction (not recorded which). These receptors were obtained from a female donor with ankylosing spondylitis or in good health (not recorded which).

This clonotype was detected ten times or more. V is TRBV9 and J is TRBJ2-7; TRBD2 is a possible D gene (5 bases). The CDR3 is 15 amino acids. With 4 bases removed from V and 0 bases from J, the gap between germline ends came to 14 bases. Germline V gives CDR1 SGDLS, CDR2 YYNGEE. The CDR3 is CASSTRPGSSYEQYF. CDR3 bases: TGTGCCAGCAGCACAAGACCGGGAAGCTCCTACGAGCAGTACTTC.

This clonotype appeared many times. The gene calls are TRBV9 and TRBJ2-2, with unresolved D. Trimming took off 4 bases at V and 5 bases at J, with 18 bases between the two ends. The CDR3 runs to 16 residues. CDR1 and CDR2 from the germline V gene are SGDLS and YYNGEE. CDR3 nucleotides: TGTGCCAGCAGCCTCGAAGTGGCCCCGTCAACCGGGGAGCTGTTTTTT. This encodes CASSLEVAPSTGELFF. The variable domain in full, with the rest retrieved from reference TRBV9 and TRBJ2-2, is DSGVTQTPKHLITATGQRVTLRCSPRSGDLSVYWYQQSLDQGLQFLIQYYNGEERAKGNILERFSAQQFPDLHSELNLSSLELGDSALYFCASSLEVAPSTGELFFGEGSRLTVL.

In its sample, this clonotype was seen many times. V and J are TRBV9 and TRBJ1-3; D possibly corresponds to TRBD1 (5 bases). The V end lost 5 bases, the J end lost 0 bases, and 9 bases lay between the germline ends. There are 14 residues in the CDR3. CDR1 and CDR2 (germline): SGDLS, YYNGEE. In nucleotides, the CDR3 is TGTGCCAGCAGTCGGGACCGCTCTGGAAACACCATATATTTT. It codes for CASSRDRSGNTIYF. Using reference TRBV9 and TRBJ1-3 for the parts outside the CDR3, the full variable domain is DSGVTQTPKHLITATGQRVTLRCSPRSGDLSVYWYQQSLDQGLQFLIQYYNGEERAKGNILERFSAQQFPDLHSELNLSSLELGDSALYFCASSRDRSGNTIYFGEGSWLTVV.

This clonotype occurred many times. This chain uses TRBV9 with TRBJ2-3, with D possibly TRBD1 on 5 matching bases. V was cut by 0 bases and J by 4 bases, with 12 bases left in between. Germline CDR1 SGDLS, CDR2 YYNGEE. This CDR3 comprises 15 residues. CDR3 sequence: CASSVGGSGADTQYF. CDR3 sequence (DNA): TGTGCCAGCAGCGTAGGGGGCTCCGGCGCAGATACGCAGTATTTT.

In its sample, this clonotype was seen many times. The chain couples TRBV9 to TRBJ1-2; maybe TRBD1 (5 bases). Trimming removed 3 bases at V and 7 bases at J, with 16 bases between. The length of the CDR3 is 14 residues. Germline V gives CDR1 SGDLS, CDR2 YYNGEE. The CDR3 here is CASSGAEGARGYTF. Here the CDR3 DNA reads TGTGCCAGCAGCGGCGCCGAAGGGGCTCGTGGCTACACCTTC.

The sample holds a few counts of this clonotype. The genes are TRBV9 and TRBJ2-2; D not resolved. V was cut by 1 base and J by 5 bases, with 6 bases left in between. This CDR3 comprises 13 residues. Germline V gives CDR1 SGDLS, CDR2 YYNGEE. CDR3 DNA: TGTGCCAGCAGCGTAATTGAAACCGGGGAGCTGTTTTTT. Translating gives CASSVIETGELFF.

This clonotype was found many times. The chain is built from TRBV9 and TRBJ1-5; maybe TRBD1 (6 bases). V was clipped by 0 bases and J by 3 bases, with 10 bases between them. Looked up from germline, CDR1 is SGDLS and CDR2 is YYNGEE. This CDR3 is 15 amino acids long. The CDR3 region has the DNA TGTGCCAGCAGCGTAGGTCAGGGGACCAATCAGCCCCAGCATTTT. Amino acid sequence: CASSVGQGTNQPQHF.

This clonotype was seen many times. This chain uses TRBV9 with TRBJ2-5; a possible D gene is TRBD2 (5 bases). The CDR3 sequence is 14 residues long. V dropped 4 bases and J dropped 5 bases, with 15 bases sitting between them. The germline V gene encodes CDR1 SGDLS and CDR2 YYNGEE. CDR3 sequence reads: CASSTIDYPETQYF. The CDR3 DNA is TGTGCCAGCAGCACAATAGACTATCCGGAGACCCAGTACTTC.

This clonotype was observed many times. This chain links TRBV9 with TRBJ2-5; 11 bases are a match to TRBD2. From germline, CDR1 is SGDLS and CDR2 YYNGEE. V gave up 4 bases and J gave up 4 bases; unmatched junction bases: 15. This CDR3 has 18 amino acids. The CDR3 protein is CASSPGGLAGGWAETQYF. The CDR3 DNA reads as TGTGCCAGCAGCCCCGGAGGGCTAGCGGGGGGCTGGGCAGAGACCCAGTACTTC.

This clonotype has a count of ten or more. The chain links TRBV9 to TRBJ2-7; TRBD1 might be the D (6 bases). CDR3 length equals 15 residues. V was cut by 0 bases and J by 2 bases, with 12 bases left in between. Per the germline V gene, CDR1 is SGDLS and CDR2 is YYNGEE. The CDR3 loop is CASSVGHRETYEQYF. In DNA form, the CDR3 reads TGTGCCAGCAGCGTAGGGCACAGGGAAACCTACGAGCAGTACTTC.

This clonotype was recorded many times. The V and J genes are TRBV9 and TRBJ2-7, with TRBD2 matching over 7 bases. J lost 3 bases, V lost 0 bases, and 6 bases had no gene match. This CDR3 region has 15 residues. Germline V CDR1 and CDR2: SGDLS, YYNGEE. The CDR3 reads CASSVAGGDFYEQYF. CDR3 nucleotides: TGTGCCAGCAGCGTAGCGGGGGGAGACTTCTACGAGCAGTACTTC.

This clonotype has at least ten counts. This chain links TRBV4-2 with TRBJ2-3; TRBD1 aligns across 7 bases. CDR3 length: 16 residues. V was pared by 1 base and J by 5 bases, with 9 bases of the junction left unmatched. Germline V gives CDR1 LGHNA, CDR2 YNFKEQ. CDR3 residues: CASSQGLKGAGDTQYF. CDR3 nucleotide sequence: TGTGCCAGCAGCCAAGGATTGAAGGGGGCAGGAGATACGCAGTATTTT.

This clonotype was seen at least ten times. The chain is built from TRBV9 and TRBJ1-1, with TRBD1 as a possible D gene (5 bases). This CDR3 spans 14 amino acids. The V gene lost 2 bases and the J gene lost 2 bases, with 10 bases spanning the gap. Germline CDR1 is SGDLS and CDR2 is YYNGEE. The DNA for the CDR3 is TGTGCCAGCAGCGTCCTCGGGACTAACACTGAAGCTTTCTTT. This sequence encodes CASSVLGTNTEAFF.

The sample holds many counts of this clonotype. This sequence joins TRBV9 and TRBJ1-3, with D possibly TRBD1 on 6 matching bases. This CDR3 has 15 amino acids. The germline CDR1 and CDR2 sequences are SGDLS and YYNGEE. V was cut by 0 bases and J by 8 bases, with 15 bases left in between. The CDR3 region is CASSVEGQPGDTIYF. CDR3 DNA sequence: TGTGCCAGCAGCGTAGAAGGACAGCCTGGCGACACCATATATTTT.